This TCR beta chain was found in a study of long-term antiretroviral therapy in people with HIV. The overall study: The oldest specimens predate the 2015 immediate-ART recommendation by about a decade.

The immunoSEQ assay was v3.0, run at survey level. Measured with immunoSEQ multiplex PCR; TCRdb has only the in-frame clones, and not every one. The sample includes 23,000 or so clones, roughly 93% of them seen just once. Whole-study results and caveats: Pre-ART clonal expansion yielded clones that dominated the repertoire at all time points. Relative to control repertoires, HIV repertoires exhibited narrower CDR3 length ranges.

Notes on this clone: Its cognate antigen is unknown.

This CDR3 comprises 16 residues. CDR1 and CDR2 from the germline V gene are SGHTA and FQGNSA. Trimming shortened V by 5 bases and J by 6 bases, and 19 bases separated the two germline ends. The sequence came from a woman in her thirties or forties with HIV. V gene TRBV7-2 combines with J gene TRBJ2-2; the D gene is possibly TRBD2 (7 bases). Sequences were derived from unsorted PBMCs, sampled 7.6 years after starting antiretroviral therapy. The CDR3: CASSPQGRGVPGELFF. The CDR3 bases are TGTGCCAGCAGCCCCCAAGGGAGGGGGGTTCCCGGGGAGCTGTTTTTT.